This passage covers 14 T cell receptor beta chains from one sample sequenced in a study of cytomegalovirus exposure and HLA in healthy donors. Both 60 Vbeta primers and 13 Jbeta primers went into the PCR. Some clones are missing from TCRdb's copy, which holds only in-frame ones; the method was immunoSEQ multiplex PCR. The table lists 90,000 to 150,000 clones, approximately 80% of them singletons. Sequenced input: PBMCs. All receptors come from a middle-aged man in good health and CMV-seropositive.

This clone came up a few times. V gene TRBV5-8 combines with J gene TRBJ2-3; no clear D gene. CDR3 length equals 14 residues. Per germline, CDR1 SGHTS and CDR2 YDEGEE. Between the trimmed V and J ends, which lost 1 base and 0 bases, there was a span of 6 bases. This CDR3 reads CASSLRVSTDTQYF. CDR3 in DNA: TGTGCCAGCAGCTTGAGAGTTAGCACAGATACGCAGTATTTT.

This chain links TRBV6-5 with TRBJ2-5; 7 nucleotides line up with TRBD1. The CDR3 runs 15 residues. Germline values: CDR1 MNHEY, CDR2 SVGAGI. V shed 6 bases, J shed 4 bases, and the junction held 11 bases outside the gene matches. The CDR3 coding sequence is TGTGCCAGCAGGCCAGGGACAGCGTCTGGAGAGACCCAGTACTTC. Its protein is CASRPGTASGETQYF.

The chain combines TRBV9 with TRBJ2-7, with 7 positions matching TRBD2. Germline CDR1 and CDR2: SGDLS and YYNGEE. This CDR3 contains 15 residues. V trimming: 4 bases; J trimming: 2 bases; junction bases outside the gene matches: 9. CDR3 sequence (DNA): TGTGCCAGCAGCCCCTCAGCGGGGCCGCCCTACGAGCAGTACTTC. Translation: CASSPSAGPPYEQYF.

The V and J genes are TRBV6-6 and TRBJ2-2; D perhaps matches TRBD1 (6 bases). The CDR3 is 15 amino acids. The V gene's germline CDR1 is MNHNY and CDR2 SVGAGI (reference sequence). Trimming took 6 bases from V and 5 from J, leaving 16 bases between them. CDR3 bases: TGTGCCAGCAGAAAGGGGGTTGGTGAGACCGGGGAGCTGTTTTTT. Translation: CASRKGVGETGELFF.

The chain recombines TRBV6-5 with TRBJ1-5; 7 positions match TRBD1. The trim removed 4 bases at V and 6 bases at J, leaving 6 bases unmatched. The V gene's germline CDR1 is MNHEY and CDR2 SVGAGI. There are 14 residues in the CDR3. The CDR3 DNA reads as TGTGCCAGCAGTTCAGACAGGGAAACTCAGCCCCAGCATTTT. Translating gives CASSSDRETQPQHF.

The chain couples TRBV6-1 to TRBJ2-2; D might be TRBD1 (5 bases). V was trimmed by 8 bases and J by 1 base, leaving 11 bases between them. Germline V lookup: CDR1 MNHNS, CDR2 SASEGT. This CDR3 region has 14 residues. The DNA of the CDR3 is TGTGCCAGCGGACAAAGCCTGAACACCGGGGAGCTGTTTTTT. It is translated as CASGQSLNTGELFF.

The chain carries TRBV19 and TRBJ2-7, with 15 nucleotides matching TRBD2. In germline, CDR1 is LNHDA, CDR2 SQIVND (reference sequence). The V segment lost 6 bases and the J segment 0 bases; nucleotides outside the gene matches: 6. This CDR3 has 17 residues. The CDR3 region is CASSQGTSGRSSYEQYF. The CDR3 DNA is TGTGCCAGTAGCCAAGGGACTAGCGGGAGGAGCTCCTACGAGCAGTACTTC.

This sequence joins TRBV6-5 and TRBJ1-2; D unresolved. Trimming took 0 bases from V and 8 from J, leaving 10 bases between them. Germline-derived CDR1 and CDR2 are MNHEY and SVGAGI. This CDR3 spans 13 amino acids. CDR3 sequence: CASSYSGGGGYTF. The CDR3, as DNA: TGTGCCAGCAGTTACTCGGGAGGAGGGGGCTACACCTTC.

The chain uses TRBV9 and TRBJ2-1, with 9 bases matching TRBD1. In germline, CDR1 is SGDLS, CDR2 YYNGEE. The CDR3 has 15 amino acids. The V segment lost 3 bases and the J segment 8 bases; nucleotides outside the gene matches: 9. The CDR3 nucleotides are TGTGCCAGCAGCGCTCCTTCGGACAGGGGCGATGAGCAGTTCTTC. Translating it yields CASSAPSDRGDEQFF.

In its sample, this clone was seen once. V gene TRBV10-3 combines with J gene TRBJ2-1, with 10 bases matching TRBD2. V was clipped by 8 bases and J by 9 bases; unmatched bases: 10. In germline, CDR1 is ENHRY, CDR2 SYGVKD. The CDR3 loop spans 14 amino acids. The CDR3 sequence: CAIGPSGRSSEQFF. DNA of the CDR3: TGTGCCATCGGGCCTAGCGGGAGAAGTAGTGAGCAGTTCTTC.

The genes are TRBV9 and TRBJ1-2; no clear D. Germline V gene lookup returns CDR1 SGDLS and CDR2 YYNGEE. The V and J ends lost 3 bases and 4 bases respectively, with 13 bases between them. The CDR3 length is 14 residues. CDR3 sequence (DNA): TGTGCCAGCAGCGGTTCCGGGGAGCCCTATGGCTACACCTTC. Its translation: CASSGSGEPYGYTF.

The chain joins TRBV7-3 to TRBJ2-2; TRBD2 might be the D (7 bases). Germline CDR1 is SGHTA and CDR2 is FQGTGA. Trimming shortened V by 5 bases and J by 3 bases, and 10 bases separated the two germline ends. The CDR3 totals 14 residues. The CDR3 protein is CASSRGGDTGELFF. The CDR3 DNA reads as TGTGCCAGCAGCAGAGGGGGGGACACCGGGGAGCTGTTTTTT.

This clone was seen more than once but under ten times. The genes are TRBV2 and TRBJ1-2; 7 nucleotides match TRBD1. V lost 4 bases to trimming and J lost 4 bases; unmatched junction nucleotides: 9. The CDR3 contains 15 residues. Germline loops: CDR1 SNHLY, CDR2 FYNNEI. CDR3 protein: CASSVGTVGRYGYTF. The CDR3 DNA follows: TGTGCCAGCAGTGTAGGGACAGTTGGTCGCTATGGCTACACCTTC.

The chain is built from TRBV7-2 and TRBJ2-2; no reliable D call. The CDR3 is 13 residues long. Trimming pared 2 bases from V and 5 bases from J, leaving 6 bases between. Germline CDR1 is SGHTA and CDR2 is FQGNSA. The CDR3 is CASSLFETGELFF. The CDR3, as DNA: TGTGCCAGCAGCTTATTTGAGACCGGGGAGCTGTTTTTT.